A selection of T cell receptor beta chains follows, all from one sample in a study of response to subunit inactivated influenza vaccine. TCRdb independently ran MiXCR on the RT-PCR reads; one entry per CDR3 protein. The data hold approximately 700,000 distinct CDR3 sequences, with approximately 15% observed a single time. The sample consisted of PBMCs from blood, taken around two weeks before vaccination. Receptors originate from a man aged 50-59 years who received an inactivated influenza vaccine. Both conserved end residues are part of each CDR3. The D gene is left open where the match is weak. Some rows mark clone size as missing; the rest say once, few, many or name a class of expanded clone.

TRBJ2-7 | TRBD2 | few | TRBV11-1 | CASQLSGLARQYF | TGTGCCAGTCAGCTTTCGGGACTAGCGCGGCAGTACTTC
TRBJ1-6 | - | many | TRBV7-2 | CASRAGYNSPLHF | TGTGCCAGCAGGGCAGGGTATAATTCACCCCTCCACTTT
TRBJ2-1 | TRBD2 | - | TRBV4-3 | CASSQEPSGIGSYNEQFF | TGCGCCAGCAGCCAAGAACCTAGCGGGATAGGCTCCTACAATGAGCAGTTCTTC
TRBJ2-3 | TRBD2 | many | TRBV20-1 | CSAQMTSGISDTQYF | TGCAGTGCCCAAATGACTAGCGGGATTTCAGATACGCAGTATTTT
TRBJ2-7 | - | - | TRBV6-2/TRBV6-3 | CASRRFRDEQYF | TGTGCCAGCCGTCGTTTTAGGGACGAGCAGTACTTC
TRBJ1-1 | TRBD1 | - | TRBV6-2/TRBV6-3 | CASSYGRTGGARMNTEAFF | TGTGCCAGCAGTTACGGACGGACAGGGGGCGCCCGGATGAACACTGAAGCTTTCTTT
TRBJ1-1 | - | - | TRBV7-3 | CASRPGTLGNTEAFF | TGTGCCAGCCGCCCCGGGACCCTGGGGAACACTGAAGCTTTCTTT
TRBJ2-2 | - | many | TRBV20-1 | CSARDAVTGELFF | TGCAGTGCTAGAGACGCCGTAACCGGGGAGCTGTTTTTT
TRBJ1-3 | TRBD1 | - | TRBV28 | CASSFGPGQGHSGNTIYF | TGTGCCAGCAGTTTTGGCCCGGGACAGGGTCACTCTGGAAACACCATATATTTT
TRBJ2-5 | - | few | TRBV11-2 | CASSMQIQGETQYF | TGTGCCAGCAGCATGCAGATTCAGGGGGAGACCCAGTACTTC
TRBJ2-7 | TRBD1 | - | TRBV20-1 | CSATSLRDRAYEQYF | TGCAGTGCAACCTCCCTCCGGGACAGAGCCTACGAGCAGTACTTC
TRBJ2-2 | - | few | TRBV6-1 | CASNKGTTGELFF | TGTGCCAGCAATAAGGGCACAACCGGGGAGCTGTTTTTT
TRBJ2-5 | TRBD2 | few | TRBV11-2 | CASCSVAGGQETQYF | TGTGCCAGCTGTTCGGTAGCGGGGGGCCAAGAGACCCAGTACTTC
TRBJ2-7 | TRBD1 | many | TRBV7-9 | CASSLGQAVEQYF | TGTGCCAGCAGCCTGGGACAGGCGGTCGAGCAGTACTTC
TRBJ2-1 | TRBD2 | - | TRBV7-3 | CASSSGGGGTSYNEQFF | TGTGCCAGCAGCTCGGGGGGTGGCGGGACTTCCTACAATGAGCAGTTCTTC
TRBJ2-7 | TRBD2 | few | TRBV11-2 | CASSLAGRVFEQYF | TGTGCCAGCAGCCTAGCGGGGAGGGTCTTCGAGCAGTACTTC
TRBJ2-5 | - | many | TRBV29-1 | CSVEDPAGGVQETQYF | TGCAGCGTTGAAGATCCGGCAGGCGGGGTACAAGAGACCCAGTACTTC
TRBJ2-1 | TRBD2 | few | TRBV20-1 | CSARDPAGVGNEQFF | TGCAGTGCTAGAGATCCAGCGGGAGTGGGCAATGAGCAGTTCTTC
TRBJ2-7 | - | many | TRBV20-1 | CSARGWVEGQPLGTYEQYF | TGCAGTGCTAGAGGCTGGGTAGAGGGTCAGCCTCTAGGGACCTACGAGCAGTACTTC
TRBJ1-5 | - | few | TRBV4-3 | CASSQNSGNQPQHF | TGCGCCAGCAGCCAAAATAGTGGGAATCAGCCCCAGCATTTT
TRBJ2-1 | TRBD2 | few | TRBV5-1 | CASSLRSGSTREQFF | TGCGCCAGCAGCTTGCGTAGCGGGAGTACACGGGAGCAGTTCTTC
TRBJ1-1 | - | - | TRBV10-3 | CAISRGVMNTEAFF | TGTGCCATCAGTAGAGGTGTCATGAACACTGAAGCTTTCTTT
TRBJ2-3 | - | - | TRBV20-1 | CSARRDTDTQYF | TGCAGTGCAAGACGGGACACAGATACGCAGTATTTT
TRBJ1-2 | TRBD1 | - | TRBV20-1 | CSLKQGGDYGHTF | TGCAGCTTGAAACAGGGGGGGGACTATGGCCACACCTTC
TRBJ2-5 | - | once | TRBV11-2 | CASSLASGDLETQYF | TGTGCCAGCAGCTTAGCTTCAGGGGACCTGGAGACCCAGTACTTC
TRBJ2-4 | - | few | TRBV2 | CASSTGGQSNIQYF | TGTGCCAGCAGCACCGGGGGACAGAGTAACATTCAGTACTTC
TRBJ2-7 | - | many | TRBV9 | CASSEGTTDEQYF | TGTGCCAGCAGCGAGGGGACAACTGACGAGCAGTACTTC
TRBJ1-2 | - | few | TRBV12-3/TRBV12-4 | CAIRRQGGYTGGYTF | TGTGCCATCCGTCGCCAGGGAGGGTATACCGGTGGCTACACCTTC
TRBJ2-7 | - | - | TRBV5-1 | CASSSTSTTASYEQYF | TGCGCCAGCAGCTCAACCTCCACAACAGCTTCCTACGAGCAGTACTTC
TRBJ2-3 | - | once | TRBV3-1 | CASSQDWKRSSTDTQYF | TGTGCCAGCAGCCAAGATTGGAAGCGGAGTAGCACAGATACGCAGTATTTT
TRBJ2-3 | - | - | TRBV3-1 | CASSQDWQFLTDTQYF | TGTGCCAGCAGCCAAGATTGGCAGTTCCTCACAGATACGCAGTATTTT
TRBJ2-7 | TRBD1 | many | TRBV27 | CASSLTRQGGHYEQYF | TGTGCCAGCAGTTTAACGAGACAGGGCGGCCACTACGAGCAGTACTTC
TRBJ2-1 | - | few | TRBV4-2 | CASSQRNSYNEQFF | TGTGCCAGCAGCCAACGCAACTCCTACAATGAGCAGTTCTTC
TRBJ2-7 | TRBD2 | few | TRBV7-9 | CASLVGLAGDEQYF | TGTGCCAGTTTGGTGGGGCTAGCGGGAGACGAGCAGTACTTC
TRBJ2-7 | - | few | TRBV11-2 | CASSTWGREQYF | TGTGCCAGCAGCACCTGGGGGCGCGAGCAGTACTTC
TRBJ2-7 | - | - | TRBV2 | CASKTTLSYEQYF | TGTGCCAGCAAAACAACCCTCTCCTACGAGCAGTACTTC
TRBJ2-3 | - | - | TRBV7-7 | CASSAETSTDTQYF | TGTGCCAGCAGCGCCGAAACTAGCACAGATACGCAGTATTTT
TRBJ1-1 | - | few | TRBV5-1 | CASSLEGETEAFF | TGCGCCAGCAGCTTGGAAGGGGAGACTGAAGCTTTCTTT
TRBJ2-1 | TRBD1 | few | TRBV6-2/TRBV6-3 | CASESTGGRYNEQFF | TGTGCCAGCGAGTCAACAGGGGGGCGGTACAATGAGCAGTTCTTC
TRBJ2-7 | TRBD1 | few | TRBV29-1 | CSVDDRDRGEQYF | TGCAGCGTAGATGACAGGGATCGGGGCGAGCAGTACTTC
TRBJ2-1 | TRBD2 | - | TRBV6-1 | CASKQLAASNEQFF | TGTGCCAGCAAACAACTAGCGGCAAGCAATGAGCAGTTCTTC
TRBJ1-6 | - | - | TRBV20-1 | CSPSAVDSYNSPLHF | TGCAGTCCGTCGGCAGTCGACTCCTATAATTCACCCCTCCACTTT
TRBJ2-3 | - | few | TRBV11-3 | CASSTFAGDTQYF | TGTGCCAGCAGCACTTTCGCGGGTGATACGCAGTATTTT
TRBJ1-3 | TRBD1 | - | TRBV18 | CASSPTGVSGNTIYF | TGTGCCAGCTCACCAACAGGGGTCTCTGGAAACACCATATATTTT
TRBJ2-7 | - | many | TRBV7-2 | CASSLVQGGGYTYEQYF | TGTGCCAGCAGCTTAGTACAGGGAGGGGGATATACCTACGAGCAGTACTTC
TRBJ2-5 | - | few | TRBV27 | CASSPSRGGETQYF | TGTGCCAGCAGTCCCTCTCGCGGCGGGGAGACCCAGTACTTC
TRBJ1-2 | - | few | TRBV13 | CASSLGSRTMPYGYTF | TGTGCCAGCAGCTTAGGAAGTAGAACTATGCCCTATGGCTACACCTTC
TRBJ1-1 | TRBD1 | - | TRBV7-9 | CASSVRDRGWAEAFF | TGTGCCAGCAGCGTACGGGACAGAGGATGGGCTGAAGCTTTCTTT
TRBJ2-2 | - | many | TRBV6-2/TRBV6-3 | CASSYSRSGELFF | TGTGCCAGCAGTTACTCGAGGTCCGGGGAGCTGTTTTTT
TRBJ2-1 | - | - | TRBV20-1 | CSVPPRGASSYNEQFF | TGCAGTGTCCCCCCCCGGGGGGCCAGCTCCTACAATGAGCAGTTCTTC
TRBJ1-2 | TRBD1 | many | TRBV12-3/TRBV12-4 | CASSSIQGTNYGYTF | TGTGCCAGCAGTTCGATACAGGGGACTAACTATGGCTACACCTTC
TRBJ2-5 | TRBD2 | many | TRBV4-2 | CASSQGLAGPRETQYF | TGTGCCAGCAGCCAAGGACTAGCGGGGCCCCGGGAGACCCAGTACTTC
TRBJ1-1 | TRBD1 | few | TRBV6-4 | CASSDQGANTEAFF | TGTGCCAGCAGTGACCAGGGGGCTAACACTGAAGCTTTCTTT
TRBJ1-3 | - | - | TRBV29-1 | CTSPATDSGNTIYF | TGCACCAGCCCGGCGACAGACTCTGGAAACACCATATATTTT
TRBJ2-1 | - | - | TRBV11-2 | CASSSWTEDNEQFF | TGTGCCAGCAGCTCGTGGACAGAGGACAATGAGCAGTTCTTC